What follows is one TCR beta chain and its context. This sample stems from a study of blood T cell repertoires in COVID-19. Study as a whole: The United States, Italy and Spain were the sources of the acute and convalescent COVID-19 samples.

CDR1 and CDR2 from the germline V gene are SGHNT and YENEEA. J gave up 0 bases and V 5 bases, and 9 bases lay outside the gene matches. The CDR3 has 17 residues. The protocol was immunoSEQ multiplex PCR, while the TCRdb copy is restricted to in-frame clones and leaves out a portion. The sample contains roughly 70,000 clones, 80% to 90% of which appear only once. The sample was peripheral blood. The sequence came from an elderly woman with active or convalescent COVID-19. V gene TRBV11-3 combines with J gene TRBJ2-1; the match to TRBD2 covers 8 bases. CDR3 bases: TGTGCCAGCAGCGGAGGGCCCGGGGGGGGCTCCTACAATGAGCAGTTCTTC. The encoded protein is CASSGGPGGGSYNEQFF.